This T cell receptor beta chain was identified during a study of regulatory T cells in long-lasting Graves disease (dated by TCRdb to 2020 to 2022). Concerning the study at large: To count as having persistent Graves' disease, a patient had to have received antithyroid drug treatment for over 5 years with TSH receptor autoantibodies remaining persistently positive. This study used TCR sequencing and RNA sequencing of peripheral blood to compare persistent Graves' disease patients against newly diagnosed Graves' disease patients. Antithyroid drugs had been taken for about 10.3 years on average by persistent Graves' disease patients in the clinical cohort. The study took place in China and was registered as a clinical trial. A total of some 35 samples underwent TCR sequencing, from some 13 patients with persistent Graves' disease and about 20 patients with newly diagnosed Graves' disease.

Library generation was performed with multiplex PCR. TCRdb records Illumina HiSeq 4000 as the sequencer. iRepertoire HTBI primers and Arm-PCR amplification of CDR3 regions were used to construct TCR beta libraries. Before sequencing, the PCR products underwent gel purification. The published analysis was carried out like this. Gene usage analysis of CDR3 amino acid clonotypes relied on the 55 to 80 TRBV and 13 to 15 TRBJ segments identified across samples. COPE and FqMerger were used to merge filtered high-quality paired reads into contigs. BLAST was used to align contigs to IMGT TRBV, TRBD and TRBJ reference genes, with CDR3 defined following IMGT. Clonotypes above 0.1% frequency were classified as highly expanded clones. Shannon entropy was used to measure repertoire diversity, and the Gini coefficient was used to measure V-J evenness. A clonotype found in more than one individual was treated as public. TCRdb reanalyzed the raw reads on its own, using fastp at Q25 for trimming and MiXCR for clone calling, and kept in-frame beta chains. Rows are unified per CDR3 protein, each entry keeping the most common DNA and genes. The V and J calls reflect TCRdb's pipeline rather than the authors' work. Counted in this sample were some 340,000 distinct CDR3 sequences; roughly 25% of them appeared once. The ten biggest clones cover approximately 28% of the sample.

Including the terminal cysteine and phenylalanine, the CDR3 comprises 14 residues. The DNA shown is the 42-base CDR3, in frame from base 1. V gives up 3 bases and J gives up 5 bases, and the segment between their germline ends measures 13 bases. Reading the germline V gene (reference sequence) gives CDR1 SEHNR and CDR2 FQNEAQ. The time point label, as the study defines it: persistent/refractory GD, antithyroid drugs over 5 years with positive TRAb. For both TCR sequencing and RNA sequencing, RNA was extracted from PBMCs in TRIzol. Graves' disease was diagnosed according to American Thyroid Association guidelines. Recruitment of patients was carried out at an endocrinology department in Xi'an, China. Each patient gave approximately 10 milliliters of peripheral blood, collected in an EDTA anticoagulant tube. Ficoll Paque Plus density gradient separation was used to isolate PBMCs, and no further T cell sorting was done. An Agilent 2100 Bioanalyzer and agarose gel were used to check RNA quality, while a NanoDrop 2000 measured RNA concentration.

Results the study describes overall, beyond this receptor: Compared with newly diagnosed patients, persistent Graves' disease patients had lower TCR Shannon entropy and fewer highly expanded clones, which suggests clonal expansion. Preferential use of TRBV28, TRBJ1-2 and TRBJ2-5 was observed in persistent disease, whereas TRBV20-1 and TRBJ2-1 were favored in newly diagnosed disease. Sequencing and analysis were limited to the TCR beta chain. The authors acknowledged the small sample size as a limitation that may reduce accuracy. Persistent patients shared more public clonotypes among themselves (around 3,000) than newly diagnosed patients did (about 1,000). Peripheral blood alone was examined, since thyroid tissue, which constituted the primary lesion, could not be accessed.

Regarding this clonotype: Its target antigen remains unknown. No much larger clone exists at a distance of one base, and base qualities are not known.

The sequence links TRBV7-9 to TRBJ1-2; TRBD1 is possibly the D segment (6 matching bases). The sample here was peripheral blood mononuclear cells (PBMCs), taken when the disease was refractory, from a patient treated with antithyroid drugs. The clonotype comes from a woman between 40 and 50 years old with Graves disease. Donor details come from another sample of the same person, matched by shared clones. DNA sequence: TGTGCCAGCAGCTTGGGGGACACCTTTTATGGCTACACCTTC. Translation gives CASSLGDTFYGYTF.